The subject of this entry is one T cell receptor (beta chain). Its matching antigen is unknown. This record belongs to a study of cytomegalovirus exposure and HLA in healthy donors. The PCR used 60 Vbeta and 13 Jbeta primers. Libraries were prepared by immunoSEQ multiplex PCR; TCRdb keeps only in-frame clonotypes and omits some of them. This sample has roughly 59,000 clones; 65% to 80% occur once, and the top ten carry about 17%. Broader study findings: Later analysis associated a missense DCLRE1C variant with TCR beta V- and J-gene trimming.

The sequence derives from a middle-aged man in good health and CMV-seropositive. The source material was PBMCs.

The CDR3: CASSPRSPGGQETQYF. CDR3 DNA: TGTGCCAGCTCACCCAGATCTCCGGGGGGACAAGAGACCCAGTACTTC. The V and J genes are TRBV18 and TRBJ2-5; 7 bases map to TRBD2. This CDR3 is 16 amino acids long. V trimming: 3 bases; J trimming: 2 bases; junction bases outside the gene matches: 9. Germline V gene sequence: CDR1 KGHSH, CDR2 LQKENI.